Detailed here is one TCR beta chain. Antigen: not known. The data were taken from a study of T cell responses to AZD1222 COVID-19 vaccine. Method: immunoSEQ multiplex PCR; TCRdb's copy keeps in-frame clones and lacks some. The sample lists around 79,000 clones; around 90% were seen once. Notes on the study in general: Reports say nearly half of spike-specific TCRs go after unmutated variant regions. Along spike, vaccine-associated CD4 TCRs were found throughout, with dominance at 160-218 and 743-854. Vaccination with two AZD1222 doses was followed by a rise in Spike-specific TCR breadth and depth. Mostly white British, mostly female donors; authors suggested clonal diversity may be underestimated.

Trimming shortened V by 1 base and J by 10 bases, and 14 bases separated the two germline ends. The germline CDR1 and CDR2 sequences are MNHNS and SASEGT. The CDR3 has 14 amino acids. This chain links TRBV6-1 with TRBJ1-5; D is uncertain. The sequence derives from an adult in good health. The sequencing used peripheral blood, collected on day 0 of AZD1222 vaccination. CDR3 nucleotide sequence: TGTGCCAGCAGTGAAGGGGCAGACGTTCAACCCCAGCATTTT. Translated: CASSEGADVQPQHF.